This T cell receptor (beta chain) was profiled in a study of blood T cell repertoires in COVID-19. Overall study: The study drew acute and convalescent COVID-19 samples from the United States, Italy and Spain.

Germline V gene lookup returns CDR1 ENHRY and CDR2 SYGVKD. The V segment lost 8 bases and the J segment 3 bases; nucleotides outside the gene matches: 7. The CDR3 is made up of 13 amino acids. Ages ranged from about 18 to 89 years, with residence in more than 20 US areas. Membership in each cohort depended on participant-reported clinical history. Generated by immunoSEQ multiplex PCR, the TCRdb table keeps only in-frame clones and is missing some. The profile covers about 250,000 clones, with over 75% appearing a single time and under 2% taken by the ten largest. This receptor was taken from a man between 35 and 55 years old who had recovered from COVID-19. This chain links TRBV10-3 with TRBJ2-7; the match to TRBD1 covers 7 bases. Sequenced sample: PBMCs or T cells enriched from blood (not recorded which). The CDR3 sequence is CAIGKGAVYEQYF. In DNA, the CDR3 is TGTGCCATCGGGAAGGGGGCCGTCTACGAGCAGTACTTC.